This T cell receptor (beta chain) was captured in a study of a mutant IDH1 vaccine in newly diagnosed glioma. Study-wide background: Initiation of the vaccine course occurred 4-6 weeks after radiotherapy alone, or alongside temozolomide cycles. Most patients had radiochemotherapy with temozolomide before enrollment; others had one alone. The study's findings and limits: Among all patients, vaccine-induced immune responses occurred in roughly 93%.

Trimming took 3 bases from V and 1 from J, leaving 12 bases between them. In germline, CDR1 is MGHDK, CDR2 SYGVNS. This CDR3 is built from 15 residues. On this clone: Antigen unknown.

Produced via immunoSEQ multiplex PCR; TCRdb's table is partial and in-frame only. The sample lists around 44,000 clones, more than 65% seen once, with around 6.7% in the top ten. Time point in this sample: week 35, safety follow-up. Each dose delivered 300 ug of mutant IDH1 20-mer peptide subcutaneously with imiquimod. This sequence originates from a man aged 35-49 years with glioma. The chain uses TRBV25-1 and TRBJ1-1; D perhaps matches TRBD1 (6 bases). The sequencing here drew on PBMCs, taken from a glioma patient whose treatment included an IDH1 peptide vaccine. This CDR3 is CASSDGGWRNTEAFF. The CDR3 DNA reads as TGTGCCAGCAGTGATGGGGGCTGGAGGAACACTGAAGCTTTCTTT.